This T cell receptor beta chain is drawn from a study of T cell responses to AZD1222 COVID-19 vaccine. With V trimmed by 5 bases and J by 3 bases, 3 bases remained unmatched. Germline lookup yields CDR1 SGHNT and CDR2 YENEEA. The CDR3 extends over 15 amino acids. Sequenced by immunoSEQ multiplex PCR; TCRdb stores in-frame clones only, minus some. The table lists about 120,000 clones, 85% to 90% of them singletons. This material consisted of peripheral blood, taken on day 0 of AZD1222 vaccination. The sequence derives from an adult in good health. The chain joins TRBV11-3 to TRBJ2-5, with 13 nucleotides matching TRBD2. Here the CDR3 reads CASSPGLAGEETQYF. The CDR3 nucleotides are TGTGCCAGCAGCCCTGGACTAGCGGGAGAAGAGACCCAGTACTTC.